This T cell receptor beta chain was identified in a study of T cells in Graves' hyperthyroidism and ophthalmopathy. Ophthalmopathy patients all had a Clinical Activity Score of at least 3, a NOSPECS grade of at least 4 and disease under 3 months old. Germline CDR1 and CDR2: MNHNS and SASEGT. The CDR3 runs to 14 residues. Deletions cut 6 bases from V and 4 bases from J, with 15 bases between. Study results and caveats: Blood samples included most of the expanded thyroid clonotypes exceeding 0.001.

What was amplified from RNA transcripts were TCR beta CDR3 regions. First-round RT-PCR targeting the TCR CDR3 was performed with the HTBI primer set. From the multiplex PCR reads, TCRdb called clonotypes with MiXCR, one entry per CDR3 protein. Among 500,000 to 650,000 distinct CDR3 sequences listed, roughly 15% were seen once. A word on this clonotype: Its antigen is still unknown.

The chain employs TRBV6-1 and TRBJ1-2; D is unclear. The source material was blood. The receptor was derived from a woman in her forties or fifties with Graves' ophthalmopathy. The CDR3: CASSPSFGSYGYTF. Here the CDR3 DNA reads TGTGCCAGCAGCCCTTCGTTCGGAAGCTATGGCTACACCTTC.